What follows describes a single TCR beta chain. The antigen is undetermined. The V end lost 5 bases, the J end lost 4 bases, and 18 bases lay between the germline ends. This CDR3 has 16 amino acids. CDR1 and CDR2 (germline): SGHNT, YYREEE (reference sequence). This specimen belongs to a study of OX40 agonist ivuxolimab in advanced cancers. Study-level information: Hepatocellular carcinoma, melanoma, renal cell or head and neck cancer was diagnosed in the dose-escalation patients. Three partial responders included one hepatocellular carcinoma patient and two cutaneous melanoma patients. Points from the study as a whole: Part of the nonresponder group also had normalized T-cell clonal expansion that was low.

Sequenced by immunoSEQ multiplex PCR; TCRdb stores in-frame clones only, minus some. The table has around 49,000 clones, around nine tenths seen once. Sequenced material: CD4+ or CD8+ T cells sorted from blood, taken in a trial of the OX40 agonist ivuxolimab. The chain joins TRBV5-4 to TRBJ2-2; maybe TRBD1 (5 bases). The TCR was taken from an adult with an advanced solid tumor such as melanoma, head and neck, liver or kidney cancer. The CDR3 loop reads CASSSSVGHITGELFF. CDR3 DNA: TGTGCCAGCAGTTCATCCGTTGGACACATCACCGGGGAGCTGTTTTTT.